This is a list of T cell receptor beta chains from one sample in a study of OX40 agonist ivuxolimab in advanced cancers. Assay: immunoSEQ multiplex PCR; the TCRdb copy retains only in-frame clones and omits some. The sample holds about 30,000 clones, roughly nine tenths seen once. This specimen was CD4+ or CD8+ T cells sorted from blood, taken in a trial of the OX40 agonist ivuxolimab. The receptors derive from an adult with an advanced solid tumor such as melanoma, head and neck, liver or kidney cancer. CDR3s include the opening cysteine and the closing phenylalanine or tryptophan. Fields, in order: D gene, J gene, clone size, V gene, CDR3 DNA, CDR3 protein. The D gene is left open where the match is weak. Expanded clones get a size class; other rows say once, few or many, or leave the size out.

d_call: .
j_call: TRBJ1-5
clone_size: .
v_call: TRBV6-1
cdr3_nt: TGTGCCAGCCGCAGGGGTTCGTCGGCCCAGCATTTT
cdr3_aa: CASRRGSSAQHF

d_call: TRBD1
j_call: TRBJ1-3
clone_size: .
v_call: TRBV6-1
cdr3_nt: TGTGCCAGCAGCAAAAGGACAGGGGAAGGAAACACCATATATTTT
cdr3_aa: CASSKRTGEGNTIYF

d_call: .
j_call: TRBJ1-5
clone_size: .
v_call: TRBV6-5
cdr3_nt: TGTGCCAGCAGTTCCCGACACTCAGGGAATCAGCCCCAGCATTTT
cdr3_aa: CASSSRHSGNQPQHF

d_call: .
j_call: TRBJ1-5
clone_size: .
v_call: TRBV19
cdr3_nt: TGTGCCAGTAGTATATCAACTCGAACCAATCAGCCCCAGCATTTT
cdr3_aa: CASSISTRTNQPQHF

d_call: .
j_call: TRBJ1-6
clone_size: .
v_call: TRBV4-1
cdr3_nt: TGCGCCAGCAGCCAAGATCTCACATTCCGAAATTCACCCCTCCACTTT
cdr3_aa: CASSQDLTFRNSPLHF

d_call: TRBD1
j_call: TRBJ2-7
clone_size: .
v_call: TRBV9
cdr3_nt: TGTGCCAGCAGCGTAGGAGGGACAGGGACCTACGAGCAGTACTTC
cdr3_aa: CASSVGGTGTYEQYF

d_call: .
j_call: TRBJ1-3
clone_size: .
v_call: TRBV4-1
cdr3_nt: TGCGCCAGCAGCCCATCGGGACGGAGCTCTGGAAACACCATATATTTT
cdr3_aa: CASSPSGRSSGNTIYF

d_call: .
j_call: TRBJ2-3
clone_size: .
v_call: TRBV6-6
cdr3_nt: TGTGCCAGCAGCCTCACAGATACGCAGTATTTT
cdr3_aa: CASSLTDTQYF

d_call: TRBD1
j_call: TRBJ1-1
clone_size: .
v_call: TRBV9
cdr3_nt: TGTGCCAGCAGCGCCCGGACAGGGGCGAACACTGAAGCTTTCTTT
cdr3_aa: CASSARTGANTEAFF

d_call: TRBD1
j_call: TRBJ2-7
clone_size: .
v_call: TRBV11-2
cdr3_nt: TGTGCCAGCAGCCTGGGACAGCCCTACGAGCAGTACTTC
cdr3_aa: CASSLGQPYEQYF

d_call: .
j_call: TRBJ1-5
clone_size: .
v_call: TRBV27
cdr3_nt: TGTGCCAGCAGTTTATCAGGATTCGGCAATCAGCCCCAGCATTTT
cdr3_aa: CASSLSGFGNQPQHF

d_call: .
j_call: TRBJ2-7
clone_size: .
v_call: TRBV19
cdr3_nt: TGTGCCAGTAGTATAAGAGGGTCGTTGCAGGGGGGGGACTACGAGCAGTACTTC
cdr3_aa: CASSIRGSLQGGDYEQYF

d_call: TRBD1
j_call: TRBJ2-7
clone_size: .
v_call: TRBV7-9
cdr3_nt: TGTGCCAGCAGCCCCCGGGACAGCTACCACGAGCAGTACTTC
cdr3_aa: CASSPRDSYHEQYF

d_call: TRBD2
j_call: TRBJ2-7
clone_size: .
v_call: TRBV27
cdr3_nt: TGTGCCAGCCCTTGGGGGGAATTAGGACTAGCGGGAGCCTACGAGCAGTACTTC
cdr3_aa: CASPWGELGLAGAYEQYF

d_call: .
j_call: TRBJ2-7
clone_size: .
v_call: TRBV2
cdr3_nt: TGTGCCGTAACGGGCGTTTCCTACGAGCAGTACTTC
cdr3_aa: CAVTGVSYEQYF

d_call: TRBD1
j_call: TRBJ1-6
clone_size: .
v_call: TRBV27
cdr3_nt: TGTGCCAGCACCCCGACAGGGAGGGGCTCCTATAATTCACCCCTCCACTTT
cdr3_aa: CASTPTGRGSYNSPLHF

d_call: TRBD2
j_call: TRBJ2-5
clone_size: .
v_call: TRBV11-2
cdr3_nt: TGTGCCAGCAGCACGGGTTGGCTAGCGGGAGAGACCCAGTACTTC
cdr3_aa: CASSTGWLAGETQYF

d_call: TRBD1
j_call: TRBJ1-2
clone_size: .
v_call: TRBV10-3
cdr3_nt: TGTGCCATCAGAGCGGACAGGAACTATGGCTACACCTTC
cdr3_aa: CAIRADRNYGYTF

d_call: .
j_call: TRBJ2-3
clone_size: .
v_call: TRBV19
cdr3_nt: TGTGCCAGTAGTATGGGGGCGCGATCTTATACAGATACGCAGTATTTT
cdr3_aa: CASSMGARSYTDTQYF

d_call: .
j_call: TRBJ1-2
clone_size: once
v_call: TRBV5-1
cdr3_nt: TGCGCCAGCAGCTTGGGGGCAGGGTCGGCCTATGGCTACACCTTC
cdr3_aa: CASSLGAGSAYGYTF

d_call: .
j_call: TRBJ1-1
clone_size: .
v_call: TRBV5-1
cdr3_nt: TGCGCCAGCAGCCCCCTAGGGGAGAACACTGAAGCTTTCTTT
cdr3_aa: CASSPLGENTEAFF

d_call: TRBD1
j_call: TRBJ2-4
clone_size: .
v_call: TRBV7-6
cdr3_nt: TGTGCCAGCAGCTTACCAGGGGGCGACGCCAAAAACATTCAGTACTTC
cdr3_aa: CASSLPGGDAKNIQYF

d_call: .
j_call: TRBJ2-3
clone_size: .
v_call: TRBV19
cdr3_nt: TGTGCCAGTAGTATACAAGATACGCAGTATTTT
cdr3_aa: CASSIQDTQYF

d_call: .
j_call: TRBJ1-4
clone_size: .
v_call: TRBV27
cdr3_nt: TGTGCCAGCACCTACGACGGGCGAACTAATGAAAAACTGTTTTTT
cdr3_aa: CASTYDGRTNEKLFF

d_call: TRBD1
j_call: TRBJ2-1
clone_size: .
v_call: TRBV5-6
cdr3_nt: TGTGCCAGCAGCTTGGGAGCAGGGGGCAAGTTTAAGTTCTTC
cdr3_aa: CASSLGAGGKFKFF

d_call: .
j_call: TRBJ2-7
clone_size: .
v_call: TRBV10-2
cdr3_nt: TGCGCCAGCAGGGACAGCTACGAGCAGTACTTC
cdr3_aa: CASRDSYEQYF

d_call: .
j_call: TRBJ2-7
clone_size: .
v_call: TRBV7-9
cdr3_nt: TGTGCCAGCAGCTTAGCATGGGACGGCTCCTACGAGCAGTACTTC
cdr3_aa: CASSLAWDGSYEQYF

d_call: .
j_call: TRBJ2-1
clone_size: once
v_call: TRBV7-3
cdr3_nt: TGTGCCAGCAGTTCTTACGACAGGCTTTACAATGAGCAGTTCTTC
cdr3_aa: CASSSYDRLYNEQFF

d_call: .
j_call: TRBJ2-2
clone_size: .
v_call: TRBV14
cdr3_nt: TGTGCCAGCAGCATGACAGCGAACACCGGGGAGCTGTTTTTT
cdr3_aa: CASSMTANTGELFF

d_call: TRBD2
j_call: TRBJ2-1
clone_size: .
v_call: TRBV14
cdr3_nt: TGTGCCAGCAGCCAAGGTTGGGGGGGGGACTCCTACAATGAGCAGTTCTTC
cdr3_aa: CASSQGWGGDSYNEQFF

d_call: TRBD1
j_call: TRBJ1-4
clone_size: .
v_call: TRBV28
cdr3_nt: TGTGCCAGCAGAAACCACAGGACAGGCAATAATGAAAAACTGTTTTTT
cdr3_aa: CASRNHRTGNNEKLFF

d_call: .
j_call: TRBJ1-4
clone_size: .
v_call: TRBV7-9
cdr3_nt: TGTGCCAGCAGCGCCATGGGGGACCCAAATGAAAAACTGTTTTTT
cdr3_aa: CASSAMGDPNEKLFF

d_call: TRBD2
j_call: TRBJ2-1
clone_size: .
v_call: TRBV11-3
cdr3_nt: TGTGCCAGCAGCTTAGCCCACGGGCTAGCGGGGAACAATGAGCAGTTCTTC
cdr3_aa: CASSLAHGLAGNNEQFF

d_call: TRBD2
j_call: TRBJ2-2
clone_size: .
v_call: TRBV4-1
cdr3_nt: TGCGCCAGCAGCCTCCATGGGGCTAGCGGGAACACCGGGGAGCTGTTTTTT
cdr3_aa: CASSLHGASGNTGELFF

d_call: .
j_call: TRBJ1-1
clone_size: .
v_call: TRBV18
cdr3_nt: TGTGCCAGCTCACCAGAGGTGACTGAAGCTTTCTTT
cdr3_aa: CASSPEVTEAFF

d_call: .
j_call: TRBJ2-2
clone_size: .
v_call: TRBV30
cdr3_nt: TGTGCCTGGAGTCTCGAGACAGGCCCTTTCGGCACCGGGGAGCTGTTTTTT
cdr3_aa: CAWSLETGPFGTGELFF

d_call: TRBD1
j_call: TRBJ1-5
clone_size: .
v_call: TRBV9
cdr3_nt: TGTGCCAGCAGCGTCGGGACAGGGAATCAGCCCCAGCATTTT
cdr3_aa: CASSVGTGNQPQHF

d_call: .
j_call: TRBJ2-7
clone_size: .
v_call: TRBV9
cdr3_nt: TGTGCCAGCAGCGTAGATACAGGGCTCAACGAGCAGTACTTC
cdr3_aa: CASSVDTGLNEQYF

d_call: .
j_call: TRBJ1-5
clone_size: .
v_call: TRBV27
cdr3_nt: TGTGCCAGCAGTTTTGGGGCGGGGGGCAATCAGCCCCAGCATTTT
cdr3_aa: CASSFGAGGNQPQHF

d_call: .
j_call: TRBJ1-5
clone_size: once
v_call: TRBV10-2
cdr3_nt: TGCGCCAGCAAGGACGGTCCGGGGCAGCCCCAGCATTTT
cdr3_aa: CASKDGPGQPQHF

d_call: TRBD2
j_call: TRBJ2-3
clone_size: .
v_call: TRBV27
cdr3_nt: TGTGCCAGCAGCCATAGGGCGGGGGTTAAGTTCGTGGATACGCAGTATTTT
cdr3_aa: CASSHRAGVKFVDTQYF

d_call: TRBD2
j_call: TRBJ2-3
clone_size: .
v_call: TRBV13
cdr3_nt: TGTGCCAGCAGCCCCATCGGGGGGGTCACAGATACGCAGTATTTT
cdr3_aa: CASSPIGGVTDTQYF

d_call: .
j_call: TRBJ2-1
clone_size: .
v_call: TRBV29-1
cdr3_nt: TGCAGCGTTGAAGGTTTACTCGGGGATGAGCAGTTCTTC
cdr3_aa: CSVEGLLGDEQFF

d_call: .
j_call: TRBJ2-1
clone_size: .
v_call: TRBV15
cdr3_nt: TGTGCCACCAGTCTGGACTCCTACAATGAGCAGTTCTTC
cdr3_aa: CATSLDSYNEQFF

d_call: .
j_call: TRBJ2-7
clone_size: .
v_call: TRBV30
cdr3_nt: TGTGCCTGGAGTCCCGCATTCGAGCAGTACTTC
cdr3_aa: CAWSPAFEQYF

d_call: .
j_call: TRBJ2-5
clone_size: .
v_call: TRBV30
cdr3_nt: TGTGCCTGGAGTTCGGAGACCCAGTACTTC
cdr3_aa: CAWSSETQYF

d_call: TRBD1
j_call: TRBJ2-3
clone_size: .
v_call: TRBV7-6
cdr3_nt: TGTGCCAGCAGCTTGATGCAGGGGGCAGATACGCAGTATTTT
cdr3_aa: CASSLMQGADTQYF

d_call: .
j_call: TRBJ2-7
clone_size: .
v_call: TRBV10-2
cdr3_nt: TGCGCCAGCAGTGAAGGGAGATACGAGCAGTACTTC
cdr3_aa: CASSEGRYEQYF

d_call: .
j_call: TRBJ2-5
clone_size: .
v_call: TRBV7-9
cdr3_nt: TGTGCCAGCAGCTTAGGAACTGTCGAGACCCAGTACTTC
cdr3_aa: CASSLGTVETQYF

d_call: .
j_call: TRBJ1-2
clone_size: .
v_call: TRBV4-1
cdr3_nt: TGCGCCAGCAGCCCGGTTACAGATTCGGGTCTCTATGGCTACACCTTC
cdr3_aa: CASSPVTDSGLYGYTF